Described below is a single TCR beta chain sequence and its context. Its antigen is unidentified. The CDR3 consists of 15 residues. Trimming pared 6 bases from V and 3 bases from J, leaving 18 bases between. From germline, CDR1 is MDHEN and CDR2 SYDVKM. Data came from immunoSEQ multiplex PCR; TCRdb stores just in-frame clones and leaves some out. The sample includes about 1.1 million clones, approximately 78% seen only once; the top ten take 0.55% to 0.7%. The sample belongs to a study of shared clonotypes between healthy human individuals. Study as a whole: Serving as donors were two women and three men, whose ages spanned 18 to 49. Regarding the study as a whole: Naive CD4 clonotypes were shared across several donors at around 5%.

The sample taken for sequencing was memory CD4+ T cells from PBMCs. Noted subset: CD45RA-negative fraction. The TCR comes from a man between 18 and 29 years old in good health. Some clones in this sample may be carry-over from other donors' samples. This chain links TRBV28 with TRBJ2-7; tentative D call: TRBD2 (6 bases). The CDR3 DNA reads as TGTGCCAGCAGATTTCCGGGACTCGAAAACTACGAGCAGTACTTC. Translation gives CASRFPGLENYEQYF.